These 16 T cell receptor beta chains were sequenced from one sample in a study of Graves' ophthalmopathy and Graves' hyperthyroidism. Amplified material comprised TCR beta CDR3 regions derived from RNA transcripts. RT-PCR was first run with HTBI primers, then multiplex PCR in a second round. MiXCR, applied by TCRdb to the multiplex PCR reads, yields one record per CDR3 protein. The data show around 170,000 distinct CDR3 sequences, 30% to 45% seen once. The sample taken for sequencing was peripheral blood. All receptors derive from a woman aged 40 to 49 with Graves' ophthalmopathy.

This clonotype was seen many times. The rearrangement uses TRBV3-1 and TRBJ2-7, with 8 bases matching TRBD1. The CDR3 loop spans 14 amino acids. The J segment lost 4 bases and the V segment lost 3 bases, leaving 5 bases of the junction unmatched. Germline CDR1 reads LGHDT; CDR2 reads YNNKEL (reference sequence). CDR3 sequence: CASSHRTGTYEQYF. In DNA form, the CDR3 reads TGTGCCAGCAGCCATCGGACAGGGACGTACGAGCAGTACTTC.

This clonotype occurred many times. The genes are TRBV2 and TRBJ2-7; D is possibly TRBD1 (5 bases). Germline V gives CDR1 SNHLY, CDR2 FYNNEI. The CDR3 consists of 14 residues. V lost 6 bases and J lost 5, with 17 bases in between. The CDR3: CASRRTPWTNEQYF. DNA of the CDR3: TGTGCCAGCAGGAGGACACCCTGGACGAACGAGCAGTACTTC.

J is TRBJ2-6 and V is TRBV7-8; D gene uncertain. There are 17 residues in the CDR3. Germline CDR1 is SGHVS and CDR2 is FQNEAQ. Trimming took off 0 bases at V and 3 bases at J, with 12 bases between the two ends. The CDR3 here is CASSLARREGGANVLTF. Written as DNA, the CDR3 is TGTGCCAGCAGCTTAGCTCGGCGCGAAGGTGGGGCCAACGTCCTGACTTTC.

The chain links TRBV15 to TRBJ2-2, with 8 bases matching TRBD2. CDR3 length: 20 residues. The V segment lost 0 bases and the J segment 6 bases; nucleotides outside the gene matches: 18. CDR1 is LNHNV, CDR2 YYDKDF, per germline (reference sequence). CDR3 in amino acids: CATSRDNVVGTSGSPGELFF. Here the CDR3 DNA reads TGTGCCACCAGCAGAGATAATGTCGTTGGAACTAGCGGTAGTCCCGGGGAGCTGTTTTTT.

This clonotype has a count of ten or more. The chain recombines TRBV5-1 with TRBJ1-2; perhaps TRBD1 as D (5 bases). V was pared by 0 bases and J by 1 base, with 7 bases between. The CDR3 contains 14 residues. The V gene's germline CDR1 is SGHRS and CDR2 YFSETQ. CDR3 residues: CASSLGDSNYGYTF. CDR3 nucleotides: TGCGCCAGCAGCTTGGGAGACAGTAACTATGGCTACACCTTC.

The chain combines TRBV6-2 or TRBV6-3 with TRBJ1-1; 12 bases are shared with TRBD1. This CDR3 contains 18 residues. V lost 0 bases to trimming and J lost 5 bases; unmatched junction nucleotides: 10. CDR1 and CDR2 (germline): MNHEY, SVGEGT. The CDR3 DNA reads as TGTGCCAGCAGTTACTCCCCGGGACAGGGGGCCGAGGGAACTGAAGCTTTCTTT. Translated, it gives CASSYSPGQGAEGTEAFF.

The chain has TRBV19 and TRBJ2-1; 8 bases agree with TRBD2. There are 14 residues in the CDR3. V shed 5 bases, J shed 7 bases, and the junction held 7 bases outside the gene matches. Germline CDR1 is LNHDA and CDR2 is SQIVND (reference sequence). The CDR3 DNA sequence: TGTGCCAGTAGTTCGGGGGGGCGAGTAAATGAGCAGTTCTTC. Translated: CASSSGGRVNEQFF.

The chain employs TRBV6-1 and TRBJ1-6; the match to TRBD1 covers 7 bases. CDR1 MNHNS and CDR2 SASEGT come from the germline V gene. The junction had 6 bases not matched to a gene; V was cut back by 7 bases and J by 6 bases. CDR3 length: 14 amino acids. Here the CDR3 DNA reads TGTGCCAGCAAGAGACAGGGCAGTAATTCACCCCTCCACTTT. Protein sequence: CASKRQGSNSPLHF.

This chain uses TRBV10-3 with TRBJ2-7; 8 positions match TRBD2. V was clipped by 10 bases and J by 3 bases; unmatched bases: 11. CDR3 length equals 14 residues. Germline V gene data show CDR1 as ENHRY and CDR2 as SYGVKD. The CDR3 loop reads CATNYGTRSYEQYF. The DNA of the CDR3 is TGTGCCACAAACTACGGGACTAGAAGCTACGAGCAGTACTTC.

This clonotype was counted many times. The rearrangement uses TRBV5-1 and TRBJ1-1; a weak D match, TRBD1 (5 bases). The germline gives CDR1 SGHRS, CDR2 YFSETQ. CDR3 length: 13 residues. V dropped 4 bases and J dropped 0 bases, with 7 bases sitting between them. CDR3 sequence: CASSRGVNTEAFF. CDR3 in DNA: TGCGCCAGCAGCCGGGGCGTGAACACTGAAGCTTTCTTT. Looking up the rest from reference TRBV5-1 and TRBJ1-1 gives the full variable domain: KAGVTQTPRYLIKTRGQQVTLSCSPISGHRSVSWYQQTPGQGLQFLFEYFSETQRNKGNFPGRFSGRQFSNSRSEMNVSTLELGDSALYLCASSRGVNTEAFFGQGTRLTVV.

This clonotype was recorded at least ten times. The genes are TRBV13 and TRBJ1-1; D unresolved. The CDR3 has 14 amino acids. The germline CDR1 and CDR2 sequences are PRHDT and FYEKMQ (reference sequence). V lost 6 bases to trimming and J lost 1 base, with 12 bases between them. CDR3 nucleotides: TGTGCCAGCAGTATCCCCGGGGAGAACACTGAAGCTTTCTTT. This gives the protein CASSIPGENTEAFF.

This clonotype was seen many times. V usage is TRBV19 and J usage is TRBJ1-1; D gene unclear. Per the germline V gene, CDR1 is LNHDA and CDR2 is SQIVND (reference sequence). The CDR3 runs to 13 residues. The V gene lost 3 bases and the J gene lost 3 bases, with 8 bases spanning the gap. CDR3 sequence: CASSIGGDTEAFF. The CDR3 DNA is TGTGCCAGTAGTATCGGTGGAGACACTGAAGCTTTCTTT.

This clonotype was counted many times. The CDR3 nucleotides are TGCAGTGCTAGAGATGAGGCAGGGGCCGGCCAGCCCCAGCATTTT. It is translated as CSARDEAGAGQPQHF. V gene TRBV20-1 combines with J gene TRBJ1-5; D may be TRBD1 (6 bases). Per the germline V gene, CDR1 is DFQATT and CDR2 is SNEGSKA (reference sequence). This CDR3 spans 15 amino acids. Trimming left V 0 bases short and J 7 bases short, with 16 bases between.

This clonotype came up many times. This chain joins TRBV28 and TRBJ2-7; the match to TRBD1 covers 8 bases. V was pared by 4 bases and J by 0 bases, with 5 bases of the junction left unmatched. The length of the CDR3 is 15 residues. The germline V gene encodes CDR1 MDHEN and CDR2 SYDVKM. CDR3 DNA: TGTGCCAGCAGTTCAGGGGGCCGGAGCTCCTACGAGCAGTACTTC. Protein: CASSSGGRSSYEQYF.

The CDR3 nucleotides read TGTGCCAGTAGTATGGCCCCGTCCTACGAGCAGTACTTC. It yields the protein CASSMAPSYEQYF. The chain combines TRBV19 with TRBJ2-7, with D unresolved. Germline assignment: CDR1 LNHDA and CDR2 SQIVND (reference sequence). The CDR3 consists of 13 residues. Trimming pared 3 bases from V and 1 base from J, leaving 7 bases between. Full variable domain (outside the CDR3, taken from reference TRBV19 and TRBJ2-7): DGGITQSPKYLFRKEGQNVTLSCEQNLNHDAMYWYRQDPGQGLRLIYYSQIVNDFQKGDIAEGYSVSREKKESFPLTVTSAQKNPTAFYLCASSMAPSYEQYFGPGTRLTVT.

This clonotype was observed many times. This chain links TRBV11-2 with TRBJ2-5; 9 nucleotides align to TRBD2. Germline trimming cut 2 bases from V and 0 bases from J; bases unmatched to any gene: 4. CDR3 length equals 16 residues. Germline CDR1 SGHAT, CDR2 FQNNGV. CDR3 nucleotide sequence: TGTGCCAGCAGCTTACTTAGCGGGGGCGACCAAGAGACCCAGTACTTC. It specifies CASSLLSGGDQETQYF. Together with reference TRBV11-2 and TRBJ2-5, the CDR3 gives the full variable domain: EAGVAQSPRYKIIEKRQSVAFWCNPISGHATLYWYQQILGQGPKLLIQFQNNGVVDDSQLPKDRFSAERLKGVDSTLKIQPAKLEDSAVYLCASSLLSGGDQETQYFGPGTRLLVL.